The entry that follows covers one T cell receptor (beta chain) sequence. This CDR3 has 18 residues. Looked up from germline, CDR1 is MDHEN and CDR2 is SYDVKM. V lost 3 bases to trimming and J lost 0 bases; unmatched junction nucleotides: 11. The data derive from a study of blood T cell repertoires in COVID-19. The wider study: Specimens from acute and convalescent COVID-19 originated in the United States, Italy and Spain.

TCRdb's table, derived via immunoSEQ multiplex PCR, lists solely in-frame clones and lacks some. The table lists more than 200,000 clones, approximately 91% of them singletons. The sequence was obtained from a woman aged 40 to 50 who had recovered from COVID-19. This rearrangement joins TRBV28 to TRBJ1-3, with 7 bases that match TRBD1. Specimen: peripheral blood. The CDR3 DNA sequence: TGTGCCAGCAGTTTTAGGGACAGAAGAATAAACTCTGGAAACACCATATATTTT. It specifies CASSFRDRRINSGNTIYF.